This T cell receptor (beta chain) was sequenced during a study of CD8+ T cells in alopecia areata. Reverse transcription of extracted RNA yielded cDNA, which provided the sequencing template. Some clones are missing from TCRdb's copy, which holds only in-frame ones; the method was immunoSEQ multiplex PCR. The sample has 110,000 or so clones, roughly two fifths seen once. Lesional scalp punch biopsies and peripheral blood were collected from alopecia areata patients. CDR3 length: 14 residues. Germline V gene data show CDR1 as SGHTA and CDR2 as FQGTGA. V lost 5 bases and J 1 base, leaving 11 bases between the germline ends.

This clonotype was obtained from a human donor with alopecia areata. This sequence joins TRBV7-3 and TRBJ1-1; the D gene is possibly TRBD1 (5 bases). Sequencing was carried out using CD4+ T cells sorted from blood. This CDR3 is CASSLSGGNTEAFF. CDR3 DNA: TGTGCCAGCAGCCTGTCCGGGGGGAACACTGAAGCTTTCTTT. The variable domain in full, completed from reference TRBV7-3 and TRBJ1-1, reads GAGVSQTPSNKVTEKGKYVELRCDPISGHTALYWYRQSLGQGPEFLIYFQGTGAADDSGLPNDRFFAVRPEGSVSTLKIQRTERGDSAVYLCASSLSGGNTEAFFGQGTRLTVV.